A selection of T cell receptor beta chains follows, all from one sample in a study of shared clonotypes between healthy human individuals. This table comes from immunoSEQ multiplex PCR, and its TCRdb copy is limited to in-frame clones, with some not included. This sample carries 2.5 million or so clones, more than 90% of them seen once, and the ten largest clones take around 0.14%. Sequences were obtained from naive CD4+ T cells sorted from blood. The receptors stem from a man aged 18 to 30 in good health. CDR3s include the opening cysteine and the closing phenylalanine or tryptophan. A D gene is named only where the DNA matches it firmly. Where a row states a size, it is once, few, many or the class of an expanded clone; other rows omit it.

TGTGCCAGCAGTGCACAGGGCGGTAATGAAAAACTGTTTTTT	CASSAQGGNEKLFF	TRBJ1-4	.	TRBV6-4	once
TGTGCCTGGAGTCCCCTGTGGGAAGAGCAGTTCTTC	CAWSPLWEEQFF	TRBJ2-1	.	TRBV30	.
TGCGCCAGCGCCATCGGGGGGTCAACTAATGAAAAACTGTTTTTT	CASAIGGSTNEKLFF	TRBJ1-4	.	TRBV5-1	.
TGTGCCAGCAGCGTAGGCAGCCTGCAAGACACCATATATTTT	CASSVGSLQDTIYF	TRBJ1-3	.	TRBV9	.
TGTGCCACCAGCAGCAAGGGACAGGGTCTGGGTGGCTACACCTTC	CATSSKGQGLGGYTF	TRBJ1-2	TRBD1	TRBV15	.
TGTGCCAGCAGCCCCCCGGCGGCCTACGAGCAGTACTTC	CASSPPAAYEQYF	TRBJ2-7	.	TRBV7-8	.
TGTGCCAGCAGGAAACAGGGTTCCAGTGAAAAACTGTTTTTT	CASRKQGSSEKLFF	TRBJ1-4	.	TRBV6-5	once
TGTGCCAGCAGCTTACTGACAGGAAACACTGAAGCTTTCTTT	CASSLLTGNTEAFF	TRBJ1-1	.	TRBV7-9	few
TGTGCCAGCAGTGCTGGGCAGATTTACGAGCAGTACTTC	CASSAGQIYEQYF	TRBJ2-7	.	TRBV2	.
TGTGCCTGGGGGGCTAGCGGGGAACGGGATACGCAGTATTTT	CAWGASGERDTQYF	TRBJ2-3	TRBD2	TRBV30	.
TGTGCCAGCCGCCCGGACAGGCTGAACACTGAAGCTTTCTTT	CASRPDRLNTEAFF	TRBJ1-1	TRBD1	TRBV6-5	.
TGCGCCAGCAGCCATAGGGGTGGCGGGATGAACACCGGGGAGCTGTTTTTT	CASSHRGGGMNTGELFF	TRBJ2-2	.	TRBV4-1	.
TGCGCCAGCAGCTTTGCCTACCAAGAGACCCAGTACTTC	CASSFAYQETQYF	TRBJ2-5	.	TRBV5-1	.
TGCGCCAGCAGCTTGGTAGCAGGGCTTGAGCAGTTCTTC	CASSLVAGLEQFF	TRBJ2-1	.	TRBV5-1	.
TGCGCCAGCAGCTCCTCCGGGCCGCAAGAGACCCAGTACTTC	CASSSSGPQETQYF	TRBJ2-5	.	TRBV5-1	.
TGTGCCAGCAGTTCCTCGGGGTACACTGAAGCTTTCTTT	CASSSSGYTEAFF	TRBJ1-1	.	TRBV6-6	.
TGTGCCAGCAGCTTAAGCGGGGTCTGGGCAGGTACAGATACGCAGTATTTT	CASSLSGVWAGTDTQYF	TRBJ2-3	TRBD2	TRBV11-2	.
TGTGCCAGCAGTTGGAGACAGGGGGCCGACGAGCAGTACTTC	CASSWRQGADEQYF	TRBJ2-7	TRBD1	TRBV27	once
TGTGCCAGCAGCTTGTACCGGGACAGAGCAGGAAACACCATATATTTT	CASSLYRDRAGNTIYF	TRBJ1-3	TRBD1	TRBV7-9	.
TGCGCCAGCAGCCAAGAAGCAAAGTACGGAGGCTACACCTTC	CASSQEAKYGGYTF	TRBJ1-2	.	TRBV4-1	.
TGCGCCAGCAGCCAAGATTTGGTTACAGGGCCGAACACCGGGGAGCTGTTTTTT	CASSQDLVTGPNTGELFF	TRBJ2-2	.	TRBV4-3	.
TGTGCCAGCAGCTTCCTTTCAGACTCCTACGAGCAGTACTTC	CASSFLSDSYEQYF	TRBJ2-7	.	TRBV7-9	.
TGTGCCACCAGCAGAGAGTCTAGCGGGAGAAAGTTACACGGGGAGCTGTTTTTT	CATSRESSGRKLHGELFF	TRBJ2-2	TRBD2	TRBV15	once
TGTGGGACTAGCCGAATCCCTAGCACAGATACGCAGTATTTT	CGTSRIPSTDTQYF	TRBJ2-3	TRBD2	TRBV10-3	.
TGTGCCAGCAGTCGACAGGGAAGGGGAGACGAGCAGTACTTC	CASSRQGRGDEQYF	TRBJ2-7	TRBD1	TRBV2	.
TGTGCCAGCAGCTTAGCGCAGGGAAGCTCTAGCAATCAGCCCCAGCATTTT	CASSLAQGSSSNQPQHF	TRBJ1-5	.	TRBV13	.
TGTGCCAGCAGTTCCCGGGACATGGTGGTTCAGCCCCAGCATTTT	CASSSRDMVVQPQHF	TRBJ1-5	.	TRBV6-6	.
TGTGCCAGCAGCGTAGTGGACGGAGGGATAAACACTGAAGCTTTCTTT	CASSVVDGGINTEAFF	TRBJ1-1	.	TRBV9	.
TGTGCCAGCAGTTCGTTAGGGACAGCGAACACCGGGGAGCTGTTTTTT	CASSSLGTANTGELFF	TRBJ2-2	TRBD1	TRBV6-6	.
TGTGCCATCAGTGAGTTGGACGCGATCGACGAGCAGTACTTC	CAISELDAIDEQYF	TRBJ2-7	.	TRBV10-3	once
TGTGCCAGCAGCTTAGAGGCACTATTAGCCAAAAACATTCAGTACTTC	CASSLEALLAKNIQYF	TRBJ2-4	.	TRBV11-2	.
TGTGCCAGCAGCCTGCGGACAGGGCGGGTTGTGTCACCCCTCCACTTT	CASSLRTGRVVSPLHF	TRBJ1-6	TRBD1	TRBV7-2	.
TGTGCCAGCAGCCTAGGGGACAGGGCAAGCGAGCAGTACTTC	CASSLGDRASEQYF	TRBJ2-7	TRBD1	TRBV5-6	.
TGTGCCACCAGCAGAGATCGGGGCTCGATCACAGATACGCAGTATTTT	CATSRDRGSITDTQYF	TRBJ2-3	.	TRBV15	once
TGTGCCAGCAGCCCACTAGCGGGAGGTAGGAATGAGCAGTTCTTC	CASSPLAGGRNEQFF	TRBJ2-1	TRBD2	TRBV7-2	.
TGTGCCAGCAGCGTCCAGGGGCTCTCAGATACGCAGTATTTT	CASSVQGLSDTQYF	TRBJ2-3	.	TRBV28	.
TGTGCCATCAGCCTAGCGGGGGGTACCTACAATGAGCAGTTCTTC	CAISLAGGTYNEQFF	TRBJ2-1	TRBD2	TRBV10-3	.
TGCGCCAGCGGAGGGACAGGACCTAAAGAAGCTTTCTTT	CASGGTGPKEAFF	TRBJ1-1	TRBD1	TRBV5-1	.
TGCGCCAGCAGTGATGCCAGGAGCTCTGGAAACACCATATATTTT	CASSDARSSGNTIYF	TRBJ1-3	.	TRBV10-2	.
TGTGCCAGCAGTGAAGTGCAGGGGGCTTGGGAGACCCAGTACTTC	CASSEVQGAWETQYF	TRBJ2-5	TRBD1	TRBV6-1	.
TGTGCCAGCAGTTTATCTTTAATGTGGACTAGCGAAAATCAAGAGACCCAGTACTTC	CASSLSLMWTSENQETQYF	TRBJ2-5	TRBD2	TRBV28	.
TGTGCCAGCAGTGATATGGGAAGCGCCATAGGGGCTTTCTTT	CASSDMGSAIGAFF	TRBJ1-1	.	TRBV2	once
TGTGCCAGCAGTTTAGGGACAGGGGGGGGCGGCTACACCTTC	CASSLGTGGGGYTF	TRBJ1-2	TRBD1	TRBV28	.
TGCGCCAGCAGCCAGATTATTCGGGAGACCCAGTACTTC	CASSQIIRETQYF	TRBJ2-5	.	TRBV4-1	.
TGTGCCAGCAGCGTAGTACAGGGGTCGGGCAGAGGCACAGATACGCAGTATTTT	CASSVVQGSGRGTDTQYF	TRBJ2-3	TRBD1	TRBV9	.
TGTGCCATCAGTGGAAACCGAGACGCATCCGAGCAGTACTTC	CAISGNRDASEQYF	TRBJ2-7	.	TRBV10-3	.